The rows below give T cell receptor beta chains drawn from one sample of a study of blood T cell repertoires in COVID-19. Using immunoSEQ multiplex PCR, the repertoire was profiled, and TCRdb retains in-frame clones only, with some absent. The table shows 40,000 to 55,000 clones, with 65% to 90% occurring only once. Sequences were obtained from peripheral blood. The receptor source for this set is a human donor in a cohort sampled during active COVID-19. CDR3s include the opening cysteine and the closing phenylalanine or tryptophan. D genes are given only for firm matches. Clone size appears in some rows only: once, few, many, or a class for an expanded clone.

v_gene	d_gene	abundance	len	j_gene	CDR3aa	CDR3nt
TRBV18	TRBD1	few	15	TRBJ1-6	CASSPRQGVVSPLHF	TGTGCCAGCTCACCACGGCAGGGGGTGGTTTCACCCCTCCACTTT
TRBV5-6	.	.	13	TRBJ1-2	CASSDYSRYGYTF	TGTGCCAGCAGCGACTATTCCCGCTATGGCTACACCTTC
TRBV11-3	TRBD1	.	12	TRBJ1-2	CASGTGTYGYTF	TGTGCCAGTGGGACAGGTACTTATGGCTACACCTTC
TRBV5-6	.	.	16	TRBJ2-7	CASSLWYGDFSYEQYF	TGTGCCAGCAGCTTGTGGTACGGGGACTTCTCCTACGAGCAGTACTTC
TRBV11-3	TRBD2	.	19	TRBJ2-7	CASSLASSSGRGVADEQYF	TGTGCCAGCAGCTTAGCCTCCTCTAGCGGGAGGGGGGTCGCGGACGAGCAGTACTTC
TRBV5-1	TRBD1	.	15	TRBJ1-1	CASSVAGGLNTEAFF	TGCGCCAGCAGTGTGGCAGGGGGCCTGAACACTGAAGCTTTCTTT
TRBV7-2	.	once	14	TRBJ1-6	CASSLRGFSSPLHF	TGTGCCAGCAGCCTAAGGGGATTTAGTTCACCCCTCCACTTT
TRBV7-6	TRBD1	.	14	TRBJ1-1	CASSIDDRGTEAFF	TGTGCCAGCAGCATAGACGACAGGGGGACTGAAGCTTTCTTT
TRBV6-4	TRBD1	.	13	TRBJ2-1	CASSDYTGVEQFF	TGTGCCAGCAGTGACTATACAGGGGTTGAGCAGTTCTTC
TRBV11-3	TRBD1	.	15	TRBJ1-2	CASSLGDRGNYGYTF	TGTGCCAGCAGCTTAGGGGACAGGGGAAACTATGGCTACACCTTC
TRBV7-9	.	.	13	TRBJ2-7	CASSPKGPYEQYF	TGTGCCAGCAGCCCAAAGGGGCCCTACGAGCAGTACTTC
TRBV12-3/TRBV12-4	.	.	13	TRBJ1-2	CASSLNGGLDYTF	TGTGCCAGCAGTTTGAACGGGGGGCTGGACTACACCTTC
TRBV11-3	TRBD2	.	15	TRBJ2-7	CASSLPGLAGYEQYF	TGTGCCAGCAGCCTGCCTGGACTAGCGGGGTACGAGCAGTACTTC
TRBV6-5	TRBD1	.	15	TRBJ2-7	CASRTGAGAIYEQYF	TGTGCCAGCAGGACAGGGGCTGGTGCTATCTACGAGCAGTACTTC
TRBV2	TRBD1	.	14	TRBJ2-7	CASIFAGQGGEQYF	TGTGCCAGCATTTTCGCGGGACAGGGTGGCGAGCAGTACTTC
TRBV13	.	.	13	TRBJ1-1	CASSLAQNTEAFF	TGTGCCAGCAGCTTAGCACAGAACACTGAAGCTTTCTTT
TRBV30	.	.	11	TRBJ1-4	CAWSGREKLFF	TGTGCCTGGAGTGGCAGGGAAAAACTGTTTTTT
TRBV29-1	TRBD1	.	14	TRBJ2-7	CSVILNRGQGEQYF	TGCAGCGTTATCCTCAACAGGGGCCAGGGAGAGCAGTACTTC
TRBV27	TRBD2	.	13	TRBJ2-7	CASSFGGRREQYF	TGTGCCAGCAGTTTTGGCGGGAGACGCGAGCAGTACTTC
TRBV18	TRBD1	.	15	TRBJ1-1	CASSPGTGIGTEAFF	TGTGCCAGCTCACCCGGGACAGGGATCGGCACTGAAGCTTTCTTT
TRBV4-1	TRBD2	once	17	TRBJ2-3	CASSQSGRLAGTDTQYF	TGCGCCAGCAGCCAATCGGGCCGACTAGCGGGCACAGATACGCAGTATTTT
TRBV4-1	TRBD2	once	18	TRBJ2-5	CASSRTSGRAGYQETQYF	TGCGCCAGCAGCCGGACTAGCGGGAGAGCGGGGTACCAAGAGACCCAGTACTTC
TRBV13	TRBD1	.	13	TRBJ1-6	CASSSTGGSPLHF	TGTGCCAGCAGTTCCACAGGGGGTTCACCCCTCCACTTT
TRBV7-3	.	.	13	TRBJ2-1	CASSLSQDNEQFF	TGTGCCAGCAGCTTATCCCAGGACAATGAGCAGTTCTTC
TRBV20-1	.	.	16	TRBJ2-7	CSASRGSRSGSYEQYF	TGCAGTGCTAGTAGGGGGAGCCGGTCTGGATCCTACGAGCAGTACTTC
TRBV7-2	TRBD1	few	14	TRBJ2-4	CASTIKGQLNIQYF	TGTGCCAGCACCATCAAGGGACAGTTAAACATTCAGTACTTC
TRBV2	.	few	14	TRBJ2-1	CASSESSSYNEQFF	TGTGCCAGCAGTGAGAGTAGCTCCTACAATGAGCAGTTCTTC
TRBV3-1/TRBV3-2	.	.	12	TRBJ1-1	CASSQGRGEAFF	TGTGCCAGCAGCCAAGGGCGGGGTGAAGCTTTCTTT
TRBV9	TRBD1	once	15	TRBJ2-2	CASSLGQGAARELFF	TGTGCCAGCAGCCTGGGACAGGGGGCGGCCAGAGAGCTGTTTTTT
TRBV30	.	.	15	TRBJ1-4	CAWSVQRSSNEKLFF	TGTGCCTGGAGTGTTCAGCGATCGTCTAATGAAAAACTGTTTTTT
TRBV7-2	TRBD1	.	15	TRBJ2-2	CASSLARGYTGELFF	TGTGCCAGCAGCTTAGCCAGGGGGTACACCGGGGAGCTGTTTTTT
TRBV6-5	TRBD1	.	13	TRBJ2-7	CASSYGTGDEQYF	TGTGCCAGCAGTTACGGGACAGGGGACGAGCAGTACTTC